A single sample gave rise to the 18 T cell receptor beta chains below, sequenced in a study of beta chain features in type 1 diabetes. Sequencing targeted expressed TCRB transcripts, as all isolated RNA had been reverse transcribed. Only in-frame clones appear in the TCRdb table, and some are missing; sequencing was by immunoSEQ multiplex PCR. Of 300,000 to 350,000 clones in the sample, about 20% were seen once. The sequencing sample was made of naive CD4+ T cells from blood. The receptor set was obtained from a woman under 30 in good health.

This chain uses TRBV11-2 with TRBJ1-6; a possible D gene is TRBD1 (6 bases). Per germline, CDR1 SGHAT and CDR2 FQNNGV. The CDR3 runs to 19 residues. Trimming pared 1 base from V and 0 bases from J, leaving 16 bases between. Written as DNA, the CDR3 is TGTGCCAGCAGCTTAGGTGGGGGCTTGAGCAGCTCCTATAATTCACCCCTCCACTTT. Translation gives CASSLGGGLSSSYNSPLHF.

The chain is built from TRBV29-1 and TRBJ1-5; maybe TRBD1 (5 bases). There are 12 residues in the CDR3. Looked up from germline, CDR1 is SQVTM and CDR2 is ANQGSEA. V dropped 4 bases and J dropped 7 bases, with 11 bases sitting between them. CDR3 DNA: TGCAGCGTTGGCAGGGAGGGACAGCCCCAGCATTTT. It specifies CSVGREGQPQHF.

This chain connects TRBV7-2 to TRBJ2-5; TRBD1 is a possible D gene (6 bases). This CDR3 spans 13 amino acids. V was shortened by 9 bases and J by 1 base, with 12 bases between the two germline ends. The germline gives CDR1 SGHTA, CDR2 FQGNSA. The CDR3 here is CASCTGPQETQYF. The CDR3, as DNA: TGTGCCAGTTGTACAGGGCCCCAAGAGACCCAGTACTTC.

This clone has a handful of counts. This chain links TRBV7-2 with TRBJ2-3; perhaps TRBD2 as D (5 bases). The CDR3 has 14 residues. V was pared by 5 bases and J by 0 bases, with 9 bases between. The germline V gene has CDR1 SGHTA and CDR2 FQGNSA. The CDR3, as DNA: TGTGCCAGCAGCCACGGGGTTAGCACAGATACGCAGTATTTT. Protein: CASSHGVSTDTQYF.

This clone was recorded a few times. The chain uses TRBV9 and TRBJ2-2, with unresolved D. CDR1 is SGDLS, CDR2 YYNGEE, per germline. The CDR3 runs 15 residues. Deletions cut 1 base from V and 4 bases from J, with 11 bases between. Here the CDR3 reads CASSVSHRSTGELFF. The CDR3 region has the DNA TGTGCCAGCAGCGTATCCCATCGTAGCACCGGGGAGCTGTTTTTT.

In this sample, this clone turned up a few times. The chain uses TRBV2 and TRBJ2-3, with 10 bases lining up with TRBD2. There are 15 residues in the CDR3. Per the germline V gene, CDR1 is SNHLY and CDR2 is FYNNEI. J gave up 1 base and V 4 bases, and 2 bases lay outside the gene matches. CDR3 in amino acids: CASSGTSGRTDTQYF. Written as DNA, the CDR3 is TGTGCCAGCAGTGGGACTAGCGGCCGCACAGATACGCAGTATTTT.

The chain couples TRBV7-8 to TRBJ2-5; TRBD2 matches 7 bases. The CDR3 consists of 17 residues. The germline gives CDR1 SGHVS, CDR2 FQNEAQ. V was pared by 4 bases and J by 5 bases, with 16 bases of the junction left unmatched. CDR3 nucleotide sequence: TGTGCCAGCAGCTCCCCACGTGTCGGACTAGGTTCGGAGACCCAGTACTTC. Protein: CASSSPRVGLGSETQYF.

V usage is TRBV18 and J usage is TRBJ2-1, with D tentatively TRBD1 (5 bases). The CDR3 has 15 residues. Trimming pared 3 bases from V and 0 bases from J, leaving 9 bases between. Germline V gene data show CDR1 as KGHSH and CDR2 as LQKENI. CDR3 sequence: CASSPVDSSYNEQFF. For the CDR3, the DNA is TGTGCCAGCTCACCTGTAGACAGCTCCTACAATGAGCAGTTCTTC.

In this sample, this clone turned up once. V usage is TRBV5-6 and J usage is TRBJ1-6, with a tentative D call TRBD1 (5 bases). Germline V gives CDR1 SGHDT, CDR2 YYEEEE. V dropped 0 bases and J dropped 8 bases, with 12 bases sitting between them. There are 15 residues in the CDR3. CDR3 DNA sequence: TGTGCCAGCAGCTTGGTTAGCAGGGTATATTCACCCCTCCACTTT. This encodes CASSLVSRVYSPLHF.

The chain is built from TRBV2 and TRBJ2-5; D gene unclear. The CDR3 spans 13 residues. CDR1 is SNHLY and CDR2 is FYNNEI in the germline V gene. V gave up 8 bases and J gave up 0 bases, with 10 bases separating them. CDR3: CASLPLYQETQYF. The CDR3 region has the DNA TGTGCCAGCCTTCCTCTCTACCAAGAGACCCAGTACTTC.

The CDR3 region has the DNA TGTGCCAGCAGCTTATGGGCTAGCGGGGGCTTTACGTTCTACAATGAGCAGTTCTTC. Amino acids: CASSLWASGGFTFYNEQFF. The chain employs TRBV7-2 and TRBJ2-1, with TRBD2 matching 10 bases. In germline, CDR1 is SGHTA, CDR2 FQGNSA. Losses at the gene ends were 2 bases for V and 3 bases for J; bases not matched to a gene: 13. This CDR3 spans 19 amino acids.

The gene calls are TRBV7-9 and TRBJ1-1; D unresolved. Germline CDR1 and CDR2: SEHNR and FQNEAQ (reference sequence). The CDR3 covers 13 residues. Trimming left V 0 bases short and J 6 bases short, with 8 bases between. CDR3 protein: CASSLATEAEAFF. For the CDR3, the DNA is TGTGCCAGCAGCTTAGCGACCGAGGCTGAAGCTTTCTTT.

The chain employs TRBV6-1 and TRBJ2-6; D not resolved. V lost 7 bases to trimming and J lost 15 bases, with 13 bases between them. Germline assignment: CDR1 MNHNS and CDR2 SASEGT. The CDR3 contains 11 residues. This CDR3 is CASTFTATLTF. The DNA of the CDR3 is TGTGCCAGCACCTTCACCGCTACCCTGACTTTC.

This clone has only a few counts. This chain uses TRBV5-1 with TRBJ1-1, with D possibly being TRBD1 (6 bases). V lost 0 bases, J lost 1 base, and 13 bases lay in between. The CDR3 consists of 16 residues. Germline V CDR1 and CDR2: SGHRS, YFSETQ. CDR3 in amino acids: CASSLAGWTENTEAFF. DNA for the CDR3: TGCGCCAGCAGCTTGGCCGGTTGGACAGAGAACACTGAAGCTTTCTTT.

The chain uses TRBV6-5 and TRBJ2-3, with a weak D call TRBD1 (6 bases). The V end lost 5 bases, the J end lost 5 bases, and 11 bases lay between the germline ends. Germline CDR1 reads MNHEY; CDR2 reads SVGAGI. The CDR3 has 13 amino acids. The chain's CDR3 is CASSEIRGDTQYF. Here the CDR3 DNA reads TGTGCCAGCAGTGAGATCAGGGGAGATACGCAGTATTTT.

The chain employs TRBV25-1 and TRBJ2-5; 9 bases agree with TRBD1. With V trimmed by 3 bases and J by 5 bases, 7 bases remained unmatched. Per the germline V gene, CDR1 is MGHDK and CDR2 is SYGVNS. The CDR3 has 15 amino acids. CDR3 in amino acids: CASSEGQGGGETQYF. The DNA of the CDR3 is TGTGCCAGCAGTGAGGGACAGGGTGGAGGGGAGACCCAGTACTTC. Full variable domain (rest looked up from reference TRBV25-1 and TRBJ2-5): EADIYQTPRYLVIGTGKKITLECSQTMGHDKMYWYQQDPGMELHLIHYSYGVNSTEKGDLSSESTVSRIRTEHFPLTLESARPSHTSQYLCASSEGQGGGETQYFGPGTRLLVL.

V gene TRBV6-6 combines with J gene TRBJ1-2, with TRBD1 matching over 7 bases. Germline CDR1 and CDR2: MNHNY and SVGAGI (reference sequence). The V gene end was trimmed by 2 bases and the J gene end by 0 bases; junction bases not matched to a gene: 3. This CDR3 has 15 residues. The CDR3 spells CASSYIQGANYGYTF. The CDR3 nucleotides read TGTGCCAGCAGTTACATCCAGGGGGCTAACTATGGCTACACCTTC.

A note on this clone: The identical CDR3 is also encoded by other nucleotide sequences in the sample. V is TRBV5-1 and J is TRBJ1-2, with TRBD1 matching over 7 bases. The CDR3 consists of 14 residues. After removal of 5 bases from V and 3 bases from J, the junction contained 7 bases not matched to a gene. The germline V gene has CDR1 SGHRS and CDR2 YFSETQ. CDR3 DNA sequence: TGCGCCAGCAGTTCAACAGGGGTTGACTATGGCTACACCTTC. Translation gives CASSSTGVDYGYTF.